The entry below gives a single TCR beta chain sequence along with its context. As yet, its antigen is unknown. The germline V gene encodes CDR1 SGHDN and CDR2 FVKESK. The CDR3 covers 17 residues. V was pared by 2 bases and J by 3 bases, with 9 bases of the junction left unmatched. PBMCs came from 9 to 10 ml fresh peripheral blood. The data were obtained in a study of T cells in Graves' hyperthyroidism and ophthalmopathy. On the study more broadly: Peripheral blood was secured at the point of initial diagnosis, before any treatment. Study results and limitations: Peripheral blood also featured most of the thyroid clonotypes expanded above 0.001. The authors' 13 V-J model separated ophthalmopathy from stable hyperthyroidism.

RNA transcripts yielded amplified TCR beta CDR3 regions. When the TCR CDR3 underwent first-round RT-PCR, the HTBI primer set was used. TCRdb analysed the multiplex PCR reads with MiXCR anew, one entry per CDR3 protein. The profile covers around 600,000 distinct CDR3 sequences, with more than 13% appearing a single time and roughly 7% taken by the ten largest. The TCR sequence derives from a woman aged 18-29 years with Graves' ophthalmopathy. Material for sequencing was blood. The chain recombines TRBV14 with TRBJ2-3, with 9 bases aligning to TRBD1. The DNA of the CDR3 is TGTGCCAGCAGCCAATCAAGGACAGGGGTTCGAACAGATACGCAGTATTTT. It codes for CASSQSRTGVRTDTQYF.